This TCR beta chain was identified in a study of blood T cell repertoires in COVID-19. About the research overall: Samples came from the United States, Italy and Spain, spanning acute and convalescent COVID-19. Nucleic acid was either cDNA or gDNA, and it came from T cells, B-cell-depleted T cells, or PBMCs.

Trimming at V came to 3 bases and at J to 4 bases, leaving 3 bases not matched to a gene. CDR3 length: 14 amino acids. Per the germline V gene, CDR1 is KGHSH and CDR2 is LQKENI. Original processing notes: Amplification from reference gene primers served as the basis for estimated nucleated cell counts. Profiling relied on immunoSEQ multiplex PCR, and the TCRdb table lists in-frame clones only, not all of them. The DNA gave D and trimming, while V, J and clone size come from that table. This table holds over 200,000 clones, about four fifths found once. The chain has TRBV18 and TRBJ2-7; 10 bases are a match to TRBD1. The sequenced material came from peripheral blood. This receptor was obtained from a woman of 80 years or more with COVID-19, enrolled during active disease. The CDR3 coding sequence is TGTGCCAGCTCACCGACAGGGGGCCTGTACGAGCAGTACTTC. Translation: CASSPTGGLYEQYF.